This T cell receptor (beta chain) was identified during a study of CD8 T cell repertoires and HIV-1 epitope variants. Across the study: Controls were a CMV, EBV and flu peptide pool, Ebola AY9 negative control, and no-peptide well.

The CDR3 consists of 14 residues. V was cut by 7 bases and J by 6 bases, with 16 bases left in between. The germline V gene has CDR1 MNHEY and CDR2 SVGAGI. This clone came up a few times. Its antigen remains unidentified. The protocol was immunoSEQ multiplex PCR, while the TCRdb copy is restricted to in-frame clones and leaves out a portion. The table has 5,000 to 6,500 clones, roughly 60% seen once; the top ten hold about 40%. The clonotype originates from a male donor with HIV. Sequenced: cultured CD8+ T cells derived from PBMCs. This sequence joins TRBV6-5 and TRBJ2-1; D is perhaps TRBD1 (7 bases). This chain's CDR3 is CASTDREVGNEQFF. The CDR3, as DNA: TGTGCCAGCACCGACAGGGAGGTCGGCAATGAGCAGTTCTTC.